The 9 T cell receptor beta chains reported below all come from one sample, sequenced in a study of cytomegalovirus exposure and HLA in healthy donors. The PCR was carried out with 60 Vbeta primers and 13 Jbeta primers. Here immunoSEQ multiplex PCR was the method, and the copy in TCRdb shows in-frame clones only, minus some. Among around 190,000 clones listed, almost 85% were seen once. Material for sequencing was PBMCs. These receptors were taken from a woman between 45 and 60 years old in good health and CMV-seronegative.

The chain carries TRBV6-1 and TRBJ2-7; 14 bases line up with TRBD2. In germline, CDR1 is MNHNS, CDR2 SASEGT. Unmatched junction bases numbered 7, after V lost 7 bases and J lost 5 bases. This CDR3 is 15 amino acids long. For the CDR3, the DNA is TGTGCCAGCAACGGACTAGCGGGAGGATTAGACGAGCAGTACTTC. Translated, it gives CASNGLAGGLDEQYF.

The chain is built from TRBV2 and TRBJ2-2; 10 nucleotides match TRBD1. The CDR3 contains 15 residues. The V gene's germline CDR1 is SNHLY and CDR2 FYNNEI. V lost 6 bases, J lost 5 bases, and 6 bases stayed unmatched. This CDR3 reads CASRRDRGGTGELFF. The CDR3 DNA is TGTGCCAGCAGGAGGGACAGGGGAGGAACCGGGGAGCTGTTTTTT.

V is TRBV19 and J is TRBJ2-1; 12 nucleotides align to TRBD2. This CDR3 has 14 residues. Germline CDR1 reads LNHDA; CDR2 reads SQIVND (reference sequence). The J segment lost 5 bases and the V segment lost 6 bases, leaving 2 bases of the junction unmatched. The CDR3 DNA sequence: TGTGCCAGTAGCAGACTAGCGGGAGACAATGAGCAGTTCTTC. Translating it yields CASSRLAGDNEQFF.

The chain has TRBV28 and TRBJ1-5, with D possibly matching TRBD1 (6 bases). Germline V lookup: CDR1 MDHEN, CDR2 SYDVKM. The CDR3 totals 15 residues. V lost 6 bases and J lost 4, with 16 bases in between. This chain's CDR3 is CASSPTGSVNQPQHF. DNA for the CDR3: TGTGCCAGCAGCCCTACAGGGAGTGTAAATCAGCCCCAGCATTTT.

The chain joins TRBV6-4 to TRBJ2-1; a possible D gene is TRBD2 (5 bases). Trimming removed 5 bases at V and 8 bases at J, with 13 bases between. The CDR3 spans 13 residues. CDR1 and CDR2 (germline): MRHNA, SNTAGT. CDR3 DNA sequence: TGTGCCAGCAGTCCGGAGGCAGAATATGAGCAGTTCTTC. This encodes CASSPEAEYEQFF.

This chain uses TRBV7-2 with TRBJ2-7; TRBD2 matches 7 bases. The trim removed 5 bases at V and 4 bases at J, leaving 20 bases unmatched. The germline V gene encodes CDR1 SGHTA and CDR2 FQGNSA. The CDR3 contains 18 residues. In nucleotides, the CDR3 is TGTGCCAGCAGCCCATGGCCGGGGGGAACCTTAAACAATTACGAGCAGTACTTC. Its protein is CASSPWPGGTLNNYEQYF. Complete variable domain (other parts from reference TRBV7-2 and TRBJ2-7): GAGVSQSPSNKVTEKGKDVELRCDPISGHTALYWYRQSLGQGLEFLIYFQGNSAPDKSGLPSDRFSAERTGGSVSTLTIQRTQQEDSAVYLCASSPWPGGTLNNYEQYFGPGTRLTVT.

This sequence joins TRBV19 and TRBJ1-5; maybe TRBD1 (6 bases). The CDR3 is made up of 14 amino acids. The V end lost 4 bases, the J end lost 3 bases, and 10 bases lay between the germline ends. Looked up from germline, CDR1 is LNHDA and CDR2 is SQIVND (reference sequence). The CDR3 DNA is TGTGCCAGTAGTAACCAGGGGTCCAATCAGCCCCAGCATTTT. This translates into CASSNQGSNQPQHF.

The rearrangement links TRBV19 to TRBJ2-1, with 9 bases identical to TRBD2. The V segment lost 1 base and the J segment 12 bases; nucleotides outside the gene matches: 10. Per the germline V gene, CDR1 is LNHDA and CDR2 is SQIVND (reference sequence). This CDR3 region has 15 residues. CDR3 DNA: TGTGCCAGTAGTATAGGGGTGGGGACTAGCAGCGTGCAGTTCTTC. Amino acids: CASSIGVGTSSVQFF.

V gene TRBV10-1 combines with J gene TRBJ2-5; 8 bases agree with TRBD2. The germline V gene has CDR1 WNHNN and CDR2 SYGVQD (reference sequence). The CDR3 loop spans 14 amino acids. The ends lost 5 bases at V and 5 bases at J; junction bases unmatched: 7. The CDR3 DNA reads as TGCGCCAGCAGTTCCGGGACTAGTGATGAGACCCAGTACTTC. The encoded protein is CASSSGTSDETQYF.